Listed below are T cell receptor beta chains from one sample, sequenced in a study of T cells after yellow fever vaccination. TCRdb ran MiXCR on the 5' RACE reads and lists one entry per CDR3 protein. The repertoire holds under 400,000 distinct CDR3 sequences, with roughly 11% as singletons. The sample here was PBMCs, taken on the day of the first yellow fever vaccination. The receptor source for this set is a young man who received the YFV17D yellow fever vaccine. The CDR3 runs from the conserved cysteine through the conserved F or W. A D gene is named only where the DNA matches it firmly. Clone size is given for some rows only: seen once, a few or many times, or a class if the clone is expanded.

d_call: TRBD2
clone_size: few
j_call: TRBJ2-3
v_call: TRBV3-1
cdr3_nt: TGTGCCAGCAGCCGCCTTGCGGGGGAATATACGCAGTATTTT
cdr3_aa: CASSRLAGEYTQYF

d_call: NA
clone_size: NA
j_call: TRBJ2-1
v_call: TRBV6-1
cdr3_nt: TGTGCCAGCAGTGCGATAAAGACTATTGTAGTGGTCTGGGGGCAGTTCTTC
cdr3_aa: CASSAIKTIVVVWGQFF

d_call: NA
clone_size: NA
j_call: TRBJ2-5
v_call: TRBV6-2/TRBV6-3
cdr3_nt: TGTGCCAGCAGTTACGGTAGTGCGGCGCAGTACTTC
cdr3_aa: CASSYGSAAQYF

d_call: NA
clone_size: NA
j_call: TRBJ1-4
v_call: TRBV2
cdr3_nt: TGTGCCAGCAGGGAAGAAGGGGAAAAACTGTTTTTT
cdr3_aa: CASREEGEKLFF

d_call: TRBD2
clone_size: once
j_call: TRBJ2-4
v_call: TRBV3-1
cdr3_nt: TGTGCCACCTGCCAAGAGCGGGACTCAAGAAACGGTGCCAAAAACATTCAGTACTTC
cdr3_aa: CATCQERDSRNGAKNIQYF

d_call: TRBD1
clone_size: NA
j_call: TRBJ1-6
v_call: TRBV12-5
cdr3_nt: TGTGCTAGTGGTGTCCACAGGGGCCGCCCCTATAATTCACCCCTCCACTTT
cdr3_aa: CASGVHRGRPYNSPLHF

d_call: TRBD2
clone_size: NA
j_call: TRBJ2-5
v_call: TRBV12-3/TRBV12-4
cdr3_nt: TGTGCCAGCAGTTATGTAGCTAGCGGGGAGACCCAGTACTTC
cdr3_aa: CASSYVASGETQYF

d_call: NA
clone_size: NA
j_call: TRBJ1-1
v_call: TRBV6-1
cdr3_nt: TGTGCCAGCAGCCCAAGATCCGGGACATGGGACACTGAAGCTTTCTTT
cdr3_aa: CASSPRSGTWDTEAFF

d_call: NA
clone_size: many
j_call: TRBJ2-2
v_call: TRBV3-1
cdr3_nt: TGTGCCAGCAGCCAAGATACGGGGGAGCTGTTTTTT
cdr3_aa: CASSQDTGELFF

d_call: NA
clone_size: NA
j_call: TRBJ2-1
v_call: TRBV7-9
cdr3_nt: TGTGCCAGCAGCCTTCCGGAGGATAAAAATGAGCAGTTCTTC
cdr3_aa: CASSLPEDKNEQFF

d_call: TRBD1
clone_size: few
j_call: TRBJ2-2
v_call: TRBV12-3/TRBV12-4
cdr3_nt: TGTGCCACCTCCCGGACAGGGAACACCGGGGAGCTGTTTTTT
cdr3_aa: CATSRTGNTGELFF

d_call: NA
clone_size: few
j_call: TRBJ2-5
v_call: TRBV4-1
cdr3_nt: TGCGCCAGCAGCCAAGATGGGCCGGGGTATAAAGAGACCCAGTACTTC
cdr3_aa: CASSQDGPGYKETQYF

d_call: NA
clone_size: NA
j_call: TRBJ2-1
v_call: TRBV19
cdr3_nt: TGTGCCAGTAGTATAGGTGCAGGGACTGAGCAGTTCTTC
cdr3_aa: CASSIGAGTEQFF

d_call: NA
clone_size: few
j_call: TRBJ2-1
v_call: TRBV7-2
cdr3_nt: TGTGCCAGCAGCTCATCTATCAACGAGAGGGGGTTCTTC
cdr3_aa: CASSSSINERGFF

d_call: NA
clone_size: NA
j_call: TRBJ2-3
v_call: TRBV7-2
cdr3_nt: TGTGCCAGCAGCTCCGCGTGGGGGAGGTATTTT
cdr3_aa: CASSSAWGRYF

d_call: TRBD1
clone_size: many
j_call: TRBJ2-2
v_call: TRBV6-2/TRBV6-3
cdr3_nt: TGTGCCAGCAGTTATGGGACAGGGCGAGCGACAGGGGAGCTGTTTTTT
cdr3_aa: CASSYGTGRATGELFF

d_call: TRBD1
clone_size: NA
j_call: TRBJ1-2
v_call: TRBV20-1
cdr3_nt: TGCAGTGCAGTACAGGGGGCGCGGAACTATGGCTACACCTTC
cdr3_aa: CSAVQGARNYGYTF

d_call: NA
clone_size: NA
j_call: TRBJ2-6
v_call: TRBV12-3/TRBV12-4
cdr3_nt: TGTGCCAGCAGAGGCACCTTCTCTGGGGCCAACGTCCTGACTTTC
cdr3_aa: CASRGTFSGANVLTF

d_call: NA
clone_size: NA
j_call: TRBJ2-7
v_call: TRBV7-6
cdr3_nt: TGTGCCAGCAGCCCTAGTACGGGACACCAGATTTACGAGCAGTACTTC
cdr3_aa: CASSPSTGHQIYEQYF

d_call: NA
clone_size: NA
j_call: TRBJ2-5
v_call: TRBV29-1
cdr3_nt: TGCAGCGTGTCCCGAGGGGAGACCCAGTACTTC
cdr3_aa: CSVSRGETQYF

d_call: NA
clone_size: few
j_call: TRBJ2-3
v_call: TRBV7-2
cdr3_nt: TGTGCCAGCAGCTTGTCCGTGGCAGCAGATACGCAGTATTTT
cdr3_aa: CASSLSVAADTQYF

d_call: NA
clone_size: NA
j_call: TRBJ2-1
v_call: TRBV7-6
cdr3_nt: TGTGCCAGCAGCTTAACCTCTGCCGGGAATGAGCAGTTCTTC
cdr3_aa: CASSLTSAGNEQFF

d_call: NA
clone_size: NA
j_call: TRBJ2-2
v_call: TRBV27
cdr3_nt: TGTGCCAGCAGTTTACCCGCGGCAGCTAACACCGGGGAGCTGTTTTTT
cdr3_aa: CASSLPAAANTGELFF

d_call: NA
clone_size: few
j_call: TRBJ2-3
v_call: TRBV6-1
cdr3_nt: TGTGCCAGCAGGCCGGCTGAGGACAGAGTCACAGATACGCAGTATTTT
cdr3_aa: CASRPAEDRVTDTQYF

d_call: TRBD1
clone_size: NA
j_call: TRBJ2-2
v_call: TRBV4-3
cdr3_nt: TGCGCCAGCAGCCGGGGGACAGGGACGAACACCGGGGAGCTGTTTTTT
cdr3_aa: CASSRGTGTNTGELFF

d_call: NA
clone_size: NA
j_call: TRBJ2-5
v_call: TRBV4-2
cdr3_nt: TGTGCCAGCAGCCAAGCGATTGGGGAGACCCAGTACTTC
cdr3_aa: CASSQAIGETQYF

d_call: TRBD2
clone_size: NA
j_call: TRBJ2-2
v_call: TRBV27
cdr3_nt: TGTGCCAGCAGTCCCACGAGCGGGAGCAACACCGGGGAGCTGTTTTTT
cdr3_aa: CASSPTSGSNTGELFF

d_call: NA
clone_size: few
j_call: TRBJ2-2
v_call: TRBV29-1
cdr3_nt: TGCAGCGTTGAAAAGGGGCTGAACACCGGGGAGCTGTTTTTT
cdr3_aa: CSVEKGLNTGELFF

d_call: NA
clone_size: NA
j_call: TRBJ2-7
v_call: TRBV29-1
cdr3_nt: TGCAGCGTTAGGGGTGGGAACGAGCAGCACTTC
cdr3_aa: CSVRGGNEQHF

d_call: TRBD2
clone_size: few
j_call: TRBJ2-5
v_call: TRBV20-1
cdr3_nt: TGCAGTGCTAGGTCGGGGGGGACTGGGGACCAGTACTTC
cdr3_aa: CSARSGGTGDQYF

d_call: NA
clone_size: few
j_call: TRBJ2-3
v_call: TRBV6-1
cdr3_nt: TGTGCCAGCAGTCAACAGCCGGTTCCGGGAGATACGCAGTATTTT
cdr3_aa: CASSQQPVPGDTQYF

d_call: NA
clone_size: few
j_call: TRBJ1-1
v_call: TRBV5-1
cdr3_nt: TGCGCCAGTACGGATACAGGGATTTCTTTCTTT
cdr3_aa: CASTDTGISFF

d_call: NA
clone_size: NA
j_call: TRBJ2-2
v_call: TRBV7-3
cdr3_nt: TGTGCCAGCAGCTTACCGTCCGGGACATCCGGGGAGCTGTTTTTT
cdr3_aa: CASSLPSGTSGELFF

d_call: TRBD1
clone_size: NA
j_call: TRBJ2-2
v_call: TRBV5-1
cdr3_nt: TGCGCCAGCCAGACAGGGGCGGACACCGGGGAGCTGTTTTTT
cdr3_aa: CASQTGADTGELFF

d_call: NA
clone_size: few
j_call: TRBJ2-4
v_call: TRBV5-4
cdr3_nt: TGTGCCAGCAGGGAGGGTAACATTCAGTACTTC
cdr3_aa: CASREGNIQYF

d_call: TRBD1
clone_size: NA
j_call: TRBJ1-1
v_call: TRBV27
cdr3_nt: TGTGCCAGCTGCCCAGGGGGGACAGAGTCCGACACTGAAGCTTTCTTT
cdr3_aa: CASCPGGTESDTEAFF

d_call: NA
clone_size: few
j_call: TRBJ1-2
v_call: TRBV12-3/TRBV12-4
cdr3_nt: TGTGCCAGCACCCCTGGCGTGACGATCTATGGCTACACCTTC
cdr3_aa: CASTPGVTIYGYTF

d_call: NA
clone_size: NA
j_call: TRBJ1-2
v_call: TRBV9
cdr3_nt: TGTGCCAGCAGCGGGGACGGCAATAACTATGGCTACACCTTC
cdr3_aa: CASSGDGNNYGYTF

d_call: NA
clone_size: few
j_call: TRBJ2-2
v_call: TRBV4-2
cdr3_nt: TGTGCCAGCAGCCAAGATCCAGGGGGGACAGCAGTGGTCGGGGAGCTGTTTTTT
cdr3_aa: CASSQDPGGTAVVGELFF

d_call: TRBD1
clone_size: once
j_call: TRBJ2-1
v_call: TRBV24-1
cdr3_nt: TGTGCCACCAGTGGGGACAGCAATGAGCAGTTCTTC
cdr3_aa: CATSGDSNEQFF

d_call: NA
clone_size: few
j_call: TRBJ2-2
v_call: TRBV29-1
cdr3_nt: TGCAGCGCGAGGAGAGCGAACACCGGGGAGCTGTTTTTT
cdr3_aa: CSARRANTGELFF

d_call: NA
clone_size: many
j_call: TRBJ2-6
v_call: TRBV4-2
cdr3_nt: TGTGCCAGCAGCCAAGATTTGGAGTGGAGATCTGGGGCCAACGTCCTGACTTTC
cdr3_aa: CASSQDLEWRSGANVLTF

d_call: NA
clone_size: NA
j_call: TRBJ1-5
v_call: TRBV20-1
cdr3_nt: TGCAGTGCTAGTTTGGCGAGCAATCAGCCCCAGCATTTT
cdr3_aa: CSASLASNQPQHF

d_call: NA
clone_size: few
j_call: TRBJ2-1
v_call: TRBV7-3
cdr3_nt: TGTGCCAGCAGCTTATTCCCTAGCCAGTATGAGCAGTTCTTC
cdr3_aa: CASSLFPSQYEQFF

d_call: TRBD1
clone_size: many
j_call: TRBJ2-7
v_call: TRBV7-6
cdr3_nt: TGTGCCAGCAGCCTACAGGGGAGCTCCTACGAGCAGTACTTC
cdr3_aa: CASSLQGSSYEQYF

d_call: NA
clone_size: NA
j_call: TRBJ1-5
v_call: TRBV6-7
cdr3_nt: TGTGCCAGCAGTTACCGGCAGGGGAGCAATCAGCCCCAGCATTTT
cdr3_aa: CASSYRQGSNQPQHF

d_call: TRBD1
clone_size: few
j_call: TRBJ2-1
v_call: TRBV11-1
cdr3_nt: TGTGCCAGCAGCTTAGCTTTGTCCCCGGGACAGGGGGCTGATGAGCAGTTCTTC
cdr3_aa: CASSLALSPGQGADEQFF